The 27 T cell receptor beta chains below all came from one sample that was sequenced in a study of blood T cell repertoires in COVID-19. Method: immunoSEQ multiplex PCR; TCRdb's copy keeps in-frame clones and lacks some. The sample has 50,000 to 55,000 clones; roughly 88% are singletons. Sequenced input: peripheral blood. All receptors derive from a woman of 80 years or more with acute or convalescent COVID-19.

CDR3 region: CASSDSSGYTF. The CDR3 nucleotides are TGTGCCAGCAGTGATAGTAGTGGCTACACCTTC. The V call is TRBV6-1, the J call TRBJ1-2; the D is unclear. Germline CDR1 MNHNS, CDR2 SASEGT. This CDR3 spans 11 amino acids. V lost 3 bases to trimming and J lost 7 bases, with 6 bases between them.

The chain recombines TRBV19 with TRBJ1-3, with D unclear. The V end lost 3 bases, the J end lost 0 bases, and 12 bases lay between the germline ends. Germline V gives CDR1 LNHDA, CDR2 SQIVND (reference sequence). The CDR3 has 16 amino acids. CDR3 loop: CASSIYQRHSGNTIYF. The CDR3 DNA sequence: TGTGCCAGTAGTATTTACCAGAGACACTCTGGAAACACCATATATTTT.

The chain carries TRBV12-5 and TRBJ1-1; D may be TRBD1 (5 bases). The CDR3 contains 14 residues. Germline V CDR1 and CDR2: LGHNT, FRNRAP. V gave up 4 bases and J gave up 6 bases, with 15 bases separating them. CDR3 sequence (DNA): TGTGCTAGTGGTTCCGGCGGGGGGAGGGCTGAAGCTTTCTTT. Translating it yields CASGSGGGRAEAFF.

This sequence joins TRBV27 and TRBJ2-2; no reliable D call. CDR1 is MNHEY and CDR2 is SMNVEV in the germline V gene (reference sequence). V lost 3 bases, J lost 4 bases, and 6 bases lay in between. The CDR3 has 13 amino acids. Here the CDR3 reads CASSLRLTGELFF. CDR3 DNA: TGTGCCAGCAGTTTGAGGCTCACCGGGGAGCTGTTTTTT.

The V and J genes are TRBV6-5 and TRBJ1-6, with 8 bases that match TRBD1. The J segment lost 7 bases and the V segment lost 6 bases, leaving 8 bases of the junction unmatched. In germline, CDR1 is MNHEY, CDR2 SVGAGI. The CDR3 contains 15 residues. The CDR3 DNA follows: TGTGCCAGCAGAACAGGACAGGGAGTCAATTCACCCCTCCACTTT. Translation: CASRTGQGVNSPLHF.

The chain combines TRBV9 with TRBJ1-6; D is ambiguous. This CDR3 is 15 amino acids long. V lost 0 bases to trimming and J lost 6 bases, with 10 bases between them. Germline assignment: CDR1 SGDLS and CDR2 YYNGEE. The CDR3 region is CASSVGQDTNSPLHF. As DNA, the CDR3 is TGTGCCAGCAGCGTAGGGCAGGATACTAATTCACCCCTCCACTTT. Full variable domain (missing parts from reference TRBV9 and TRBJ1-6): DSGVTQTPKHLITATGQRVTLRCSPRSGDLSVYWYQQSLDQGLQFLIQYYNGEERAKGNILERFSAQQFPDLHSELNLSSLELGDSALYFCASSVGQDTNSPLHFGNGTRLTVT.

The chain uses TRBV19 and TRBJ2-7, with 10 bases lining up with TRBD1. The CDR3 spans 16 residues. Germline V gene sequence: CDR1 LNHDA, CDR2 SQIVND (reference sequence). V lost 5 bases to trimming and J lost 5 bases; unmatched junction nucleotides: 12. In DNA form, the CDR3 reads TGTGCCAGTAGTCCCTCGGGACAGGGGATGACGCACGAGCAGTACGTC. Amino acid sequence: CASSPSGQGMTHEQYV.

V is TRBV5-1 and J is TRBJ2-5, with a possible D match to TRBD1 (6 bases). V shed 4 bases and J shed 5 bases, with 12 bases lying between them. Germline V lookup: CDR1 SGHRS, CDR2 YFSETQ. The CDR3 length is 13 residues. The CDR3 reads CASSRDTGETQYF. As DNA, the CDR3 is TGCGCCAGCAGCCGGGACACAGGGGAGACCCAGTACTTC.

Here the CDR3 DNA reads TGCGCCAGCAGCGTGAGGACTAGCGGAGGGACCGGGGAGCTGTTTTTT. Protein: CASSVRTSGGTGELFF. The rearrangement joins TRBV5-1 to TRBJ2-2; 10 nucleotides line up with TRBD2. The CDR3 is made up of 16 amino acids. V trimming: 4 bases; J trimming: 5 bases; junction bases outside the gene matches: 8. The germline V gene has CDR1 SGHRS and CDR2 YFSETQ. The entire variable domain, with the rest obtained from reference TRBV5-1 and TRBJ2-2, is as follows: KAGVTQTPRYLIKTRGQQVTLSCSPISGHRSVSWYQQTPGQGLQFLFEYFSETQRNKGNFPGRFSGRQFSNSRSEMNVSTLELGDSALYLCASSVRTSGGTGELFFGEGSRLTVL.

This clone was counted a few times. V is TRBV19 and J is TRBJ1-3; D is unresolved. Germline assignment: CDR1 LNHDA and CDR2 SQIVND (reference sequence). V lost 3 bases to trimming and J lost 5 bases, with 8 bases between them. This CDR3 contains 13 residues. CDR3: CASSMPGRNTIYF. In DNA, the CDR3 is TGTGCCAGTAGTATGCCAGGCAGAAACACCATATATTTT.

The rearrangement joins TRBV3-1 (or the pseudogene TRBV3-2) to TRBJ1-6; D perhaps matches TRBD1 (6 bases). The CDR3 is made up of 16 amino acids. V gave up 1 base and J gave up 6 bases, with 13 bases separating them. Germline V gene sequence: CDR1 LGHDT, CDR2 YNNKEL (reference sequence). The CDR3 coding sequence is TGTGCCAGCAGCCAAGCGGGTTCAGGGGTTAATTCACCCCTCCACTTT. Encoded protein: CASSQAGSGVNSPLHF.

This rearrangement joins TRBV5-1 to TRBJ2-5; a weak D match, TRBD1 (6 bases). Germline V gene lookup returns CDR1 SGHRS and CDR2 YFSETQ. This CDR3 has 15 amino acids. The V end was cut by 7 bases, the J end by 0 bases, with 16 bases between. The DNA for the CDR3 is TGCGCCAGCTCCGCCGGACAGCAACACCAAGAGACCCAGTACTTC. Protein product: CASSAGQQHQETQYF.

This chain uses TRBV9 with TRBJ2-3, with D maybe TRBD1 (5 bases). Germline CDR1 and CDR2: SGDLS and YYNGEE. This CDR3 is built from 15 residues. Trimming pared 0 bases from V and 3 bases from J, leaving 11 bases between. CDR3 residues: CASSVDIRATDTQYF. The DNA of the CDR3 is TGTGCCAGCAGCGTAGATATCAGGGCGACAGATACGCAGTATTTT.

The J gene is TRBJ1-1, the V gene TRBV3-1 (or the pseudogene TRBV3-2); D gene uncertain. The V gene's germline CDR1 is LGHDT and CDR2 YNNKEL (reference sequence). V gave up 4 bases and J gave up 0 bases, with 9 bases separating them. The CDR3 loop spans 14 amino acids. The CDR3 DNA reads TGTGCCAGCAGCCCAGGATTCGTGAACACTGAAGCTTTCTTT. This translates into CASSPGFVNTEAFF.

The V and J genes are TRBV5-1 and TRBJ2-1; 8 positions match TRBD1. The CDR3 has 16 residues. Germline CDR1 and CDR2: SGHRS and YFSETQ. J was trimmed by 7 bases and V by 5 bases; bases with no gene match: 14. The CDR3, as DNA: TGCGCCAGCAGTTTAGGGATACAGGGGGATGTTAATGAGCAGTTCTTC. It translates to CASSLGIQGDVNEQFF.

The J gene is TRBJ1-6, the V gene TRBV5-4; TRBD1 matches 7 bases. The trim removed 4 bases at V and 8 bases at J, leaving 9 bases unmatched. Germline-derived CDR1 and CDR2 are SGHNT and YYREEE (reference sequence). This CDR3 has 15 residues. CDR3 amino acids: CASSPTTGSDSPLHF. The CDR3 nucleotides read TGTGCCAGCAGCCCTACGACAGGGTCGGATTCACCCCTCCACTTT.

The CDR3 coding sequence is TGTGCCAGCAGTTCCACCACAGCGGGAAGCGCCTACAATGAGCAGTTCTTC. This translates into CASSSTTAGSAYNEQFF. The V and J genes are TRBV27 and TRBJ2-1; TRBD2 matches at 7 bases. CDR1 is MNHEY and CDR2 is SMNVEV in the germline V gene (reference sequence). This CDR3 spans 17 amino acids. V trimming: 4 bases; J trimming: 2 bases; junction bases outside the gene matches: 11.

The J gene is TRBJ2-1, the V gene TRBV5-1, with D possibly matching TRBD1 (6 bases). With 1 base removed from V and 3 bases from J, the gap between germline ends came to 11 bases. This CDR3 contains 15 residues. Germline assignment: CDR1 SGHRS and CDR2 YFSETQ. The CDR3 region is CASSLWAGVYNEQFF. The CDR3 DNA reads as TGCGCCAGCAGCTTGTGGGCAGGGGTCTACAATGAGCAGTTCTTC.

The rearrangement joins TRBV11-2 to TRBJ2-7, with D hard to call. V was trimmed by 1 base and J by 0 bases, leaving 7 bases between them. The CDR3 runs 14 residues. In germline, CDR1 is SGHAT, CDR2 FQNNGV. Written as DNA, the CDR3 is TGTGCCAGCAGCTTAGGGTTCGGCTCCTACGAGCAGTACGTC. It is translated as CASSLGFGSYEQYV.

The chain uses TRBV7-5 and TRBJ1-5; whether TRBD1, the table's D call, matches the DNA was not checked. TRBV7-5 is a known pseudogene. This CDR3 region has 18 residues. The CDR3 coding sequence is TGTGCCAGAAGGTTACCGGGACAGGGACTTTATAGCAATCAGCCCCAGCATTTT. It codes for CARRLPGQGLYSNQPQHF.

This chain links TRBV3-1 (or the pseudogene TRBV3-2) with TRBJ2-1, with D possibly being TRBD1 (5 bases). The CDR3 totals 13 residues. V shed 4 bases and J shed 13 bases, with 17 bases lying between them. Germline CDR1 and CDR2: LGHDT and YNNKEL (reference sequence). In nucleotides, the CDR3 is TGTGCCAGCAGCCGGGGCTGGGCCCAAGGACAGTTCTTC. It specifies CASSRGWAQGQFF.

This chain uses TRBV6-2 or TRBV6-3 with TRBJ2-1; TRBD2 matches 15 bases. The CDR3 length is 18 residues. Germline CDR1 MNHEY, CDR2 SVGEGT. Trimming took 0 bases from V and 6 from J; bases not matched to a gene: 6. The CDR3 sequence: CASSYSGTSGRFSNEQFF. The CDR3 nucleotides read TGTGCCAGCAGTTACTCCGGGACTAGCGGGAGGTTTAGCAATGAGCAGTTCTTC.

This clone was recorded a few times. This sequence joins TRBV11-2 and TRBJ2-2; TRBD2 aligns across 7 bases. Germline V gene sequence: CDR1 SGHAT, CDR2 FQNNGV. Trimming removed 1 base from V and 7 bases from J; junction bases left unmatched: 3. The CDR3 spans 14 residues. CDR3 residues: CASSLASGVGELFF. CDR3 sequence (DNA): TGTGCCAGCAGCTTAGCTAGCGGTGTCGGGGAGCTGTTTTTT.

The CDR3 bases are TGCGCCAGCAGCCTGGGACAGGAGGCGAACACCGGGGAGCTGTTTTTT. Encoded protein: CASSLGQEANTGELFF. V is TRBV4-1 and J is TRBJ2-2, with 8 bases matching TRBD1. The V gene end was trimmed by 4 bases and the J gene end by 0 bases; junction bases not matched to a gene: 4. In germline, CDR1 is MGHRA, CDR2 YSYEKL. This CDR3 has 16 residues.

CDR3 sequence (DNA): TGTGCCAGCAGCTTAGCGATCCAGGGTTCCTACGAGCAGTACTTC. Protein: CASSLAIQGSYEQYF. The chain links TRBV7-9 to TRBJ2-7, with D possibly being TRBD1 (5 bases). Deletions cut 0 bases from V and 1 base from J, with 10 bases between. The CDR3 is 15 amino acids. Germline V gene lookup returns CDR1 SEHNR and CDR2 FQNEAQ (reference sequence).

The V gene is TRBV15, the J gene TRBJ2-3; D is ambiguous. Germline values: CDR1 LNHNV, CDR2 YYDKDF (reference sequence). The CDR3 length is 18 residues. V was cut by 0 bases and J by 8 bases, with 24 bases left in between. CDR3: CATSRDRGTHSPLGTQYF. In DNA, the CDR3 is TGTGCCACCAGCAGAGATCGTGGTACTCACTCGCCCCTCGGTACGCAGTATTTT.

V usage is TRBV5-8 and J usage is TRBJ2-3; 7 bases match TRBD2. With 4 bases clipped from V and 4 bases from J, the junction kept 21 bases outside the gene matches. This CDR3 is built from 19 residues. Germline V gene lookup returns CDR1 SGHTS and CDR2 YDEGEE. CDR3 amino acids: CASSPFSGRARTGADTQYF. The CDR3 DNA follows: TGTGCCAGCAGCCCGTTCTCTGGGAGGGCCCGCACGGGGGCAGATACGCAGTATTTT.